This T cell receptor beta chain emerged from a study of shared clonotypes between healthy human individuals. General observations from the study: A reduction in generation probabilities was seen for non-shared clonotypes relative to those shared by all four donors. An anticipated effect of sequencing depth on clonotype sharing among donors was recognized.

In the case of this clone: Its target is not known.

From germline, CDR1 is MNHNS and CDR2 SASEGT. The CDR3 has 15 amino acids. V was cut by 2 bases and J by 0 bases, with 8 bases left in between. TCRdb's table, derived via immunoSEQ multiplex PCR, lists solely in-frame clones and lacks some. The sample contains approximately 110,000 clones, approximately 65% of which appear only once. The rearrangement uses TRBV6-1 and TRBJ1-5; no clear D gene. Sequenced sample: memory CD8+ T cells sorted from blood. Subset indicated: CD45RO+ cells pooled with CCR7-negative TemRA cells. The sequence was collected from a woman aged 25 to 39 in good health. The CDR3 reads CASSERQNSNQPQHF. CDR3 DNA: TGTGCCAGCAGTGAACGGCAGAATAGCAATCAGCCCCAGCATTTT.